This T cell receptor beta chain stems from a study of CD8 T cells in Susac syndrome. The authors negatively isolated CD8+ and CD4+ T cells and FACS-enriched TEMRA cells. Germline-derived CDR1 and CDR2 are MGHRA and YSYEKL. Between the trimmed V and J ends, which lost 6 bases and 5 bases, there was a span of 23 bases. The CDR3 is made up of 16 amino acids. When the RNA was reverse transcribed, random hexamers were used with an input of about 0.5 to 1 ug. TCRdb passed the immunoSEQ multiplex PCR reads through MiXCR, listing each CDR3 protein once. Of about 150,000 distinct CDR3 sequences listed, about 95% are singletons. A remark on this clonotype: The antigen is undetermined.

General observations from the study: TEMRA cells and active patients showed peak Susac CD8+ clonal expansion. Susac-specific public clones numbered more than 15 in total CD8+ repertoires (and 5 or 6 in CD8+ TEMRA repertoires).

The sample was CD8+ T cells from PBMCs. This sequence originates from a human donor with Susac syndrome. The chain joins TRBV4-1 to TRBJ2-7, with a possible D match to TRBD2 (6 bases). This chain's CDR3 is CASSPSRRRARDEQYF. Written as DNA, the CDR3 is TGCGCCAGCAGTCCTTCCCGTAGGAGGGCCCGGGACGAGCAGTACTTC.